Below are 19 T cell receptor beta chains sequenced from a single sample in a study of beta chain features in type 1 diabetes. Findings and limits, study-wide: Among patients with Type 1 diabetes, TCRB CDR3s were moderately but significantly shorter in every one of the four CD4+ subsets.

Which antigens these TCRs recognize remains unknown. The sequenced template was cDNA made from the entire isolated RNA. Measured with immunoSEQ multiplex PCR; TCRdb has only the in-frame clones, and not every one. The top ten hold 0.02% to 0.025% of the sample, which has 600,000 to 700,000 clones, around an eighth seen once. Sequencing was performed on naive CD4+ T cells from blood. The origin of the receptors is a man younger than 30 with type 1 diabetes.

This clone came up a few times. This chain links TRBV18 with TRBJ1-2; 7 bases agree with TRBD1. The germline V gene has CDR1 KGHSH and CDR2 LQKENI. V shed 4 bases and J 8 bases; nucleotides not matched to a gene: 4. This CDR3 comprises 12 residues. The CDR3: CASSQTGEGYTF. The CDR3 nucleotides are TGTGCCAGCTCACAAACAGGGGAAGGCTACACCTTC. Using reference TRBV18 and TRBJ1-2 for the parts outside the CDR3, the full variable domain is NAGVMQNPRHLVRRRGQEARLRCSPMKGHSHVYWYRQLPEEGLKFMVYLQKENIIDESGMPKERFSAEFPKEGPSILRIQQVVRGDSAAYFCASSQTGEGYTFGSGTRLTVV.

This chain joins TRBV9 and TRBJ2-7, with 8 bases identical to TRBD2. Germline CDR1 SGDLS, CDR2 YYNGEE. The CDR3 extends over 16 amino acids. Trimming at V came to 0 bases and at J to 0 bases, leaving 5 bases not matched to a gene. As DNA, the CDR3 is TGTGCCAGCAGCGTAGGGGGACTAGGGTTCTCCTACGAGCAGTACTTC. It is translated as CASSVGGLGFSYEQYF.

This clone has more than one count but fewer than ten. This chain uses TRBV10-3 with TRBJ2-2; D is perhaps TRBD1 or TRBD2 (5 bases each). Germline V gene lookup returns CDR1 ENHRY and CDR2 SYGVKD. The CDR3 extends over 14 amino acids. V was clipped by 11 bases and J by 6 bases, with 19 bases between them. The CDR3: CACRDGKAPGELFF. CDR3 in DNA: TGTGCCTGCCGGGACGGGAAGGCTCCCGGGGAGCTGTTTTTT.

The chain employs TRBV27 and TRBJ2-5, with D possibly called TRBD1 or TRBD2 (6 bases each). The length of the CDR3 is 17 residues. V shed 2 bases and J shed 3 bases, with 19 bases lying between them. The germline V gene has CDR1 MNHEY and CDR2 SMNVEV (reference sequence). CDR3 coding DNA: TGTGCCAGCAGTTTAAGTGGTGTGGGGGGCTGGGAAGAGACCCAGTACTTC. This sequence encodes CASSLSGVGGWEETQYF.

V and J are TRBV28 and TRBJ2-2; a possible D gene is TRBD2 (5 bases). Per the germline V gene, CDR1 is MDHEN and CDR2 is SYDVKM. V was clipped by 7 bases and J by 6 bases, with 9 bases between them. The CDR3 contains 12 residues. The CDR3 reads CASIGVAGELFF. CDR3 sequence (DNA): TGTGCCAGCATCGGGGTAGCCGGGGAGCTGTTTTTT.

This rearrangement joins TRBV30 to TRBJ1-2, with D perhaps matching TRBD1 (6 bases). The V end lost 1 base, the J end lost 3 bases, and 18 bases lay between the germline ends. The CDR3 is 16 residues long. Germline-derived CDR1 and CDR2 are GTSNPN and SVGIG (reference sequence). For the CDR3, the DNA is TGTGCCTGGAGTGGATACCGGACAGATCCCGACTATGGCTACACCTTC. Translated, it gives CAWSGYRTDPDYGYTF. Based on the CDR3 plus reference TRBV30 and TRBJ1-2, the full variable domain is SQTIHQWPATLVQPVGSPLSLECTVEGTSNPNLYWYRQAAGRGLQLLFYSVGIGQISSEVPQNLSASRPQDRQFILSSKKLLLSDSGFYLCAWSGYRTDPDYGYTFGSGTRLTVV.

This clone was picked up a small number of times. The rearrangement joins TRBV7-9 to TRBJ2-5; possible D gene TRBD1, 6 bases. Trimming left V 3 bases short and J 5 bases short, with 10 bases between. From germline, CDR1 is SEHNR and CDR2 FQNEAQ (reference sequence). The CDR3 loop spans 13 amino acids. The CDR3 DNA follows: TGTGCCAGCAGCTTGGGACAACACGAGACCCAGTACTTC. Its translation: CASSLGQHETQYF.

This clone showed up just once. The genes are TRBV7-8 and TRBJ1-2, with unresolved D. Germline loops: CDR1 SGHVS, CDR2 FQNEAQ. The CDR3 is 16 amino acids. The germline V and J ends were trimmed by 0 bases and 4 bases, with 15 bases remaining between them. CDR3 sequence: CASSLAAQTLFYGYTF. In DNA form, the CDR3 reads TGTGCCAGCAGCTTAGCGGCACAGACCCTCTTCTATGGCTACACCTTC.

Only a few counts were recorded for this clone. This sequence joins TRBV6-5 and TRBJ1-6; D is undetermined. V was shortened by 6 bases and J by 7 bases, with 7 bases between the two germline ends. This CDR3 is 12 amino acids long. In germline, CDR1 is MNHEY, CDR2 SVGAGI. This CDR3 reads CASSNGNSPLHF. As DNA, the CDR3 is TGTGCCAGCAGCAACGGAAATTCACCCCTCCACTTT.

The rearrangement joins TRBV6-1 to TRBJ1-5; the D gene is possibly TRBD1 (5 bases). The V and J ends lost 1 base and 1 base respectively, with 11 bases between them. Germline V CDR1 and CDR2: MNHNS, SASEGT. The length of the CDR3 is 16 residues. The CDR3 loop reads CASSEGLGLSNQPQHF. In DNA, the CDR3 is TGTGCCAGCAGTGAAGGTTTGGGGCTAAGCAATCAGCCCCAGCATTTT.

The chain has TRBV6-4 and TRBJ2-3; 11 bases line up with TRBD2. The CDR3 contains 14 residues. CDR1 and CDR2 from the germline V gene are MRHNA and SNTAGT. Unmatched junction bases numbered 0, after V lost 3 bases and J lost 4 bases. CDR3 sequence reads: CASSDSGGADTQYF. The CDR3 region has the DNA TGTGCCAGCAGTGATAGCGGGGGGGCAGATACGCAGTATTTT.

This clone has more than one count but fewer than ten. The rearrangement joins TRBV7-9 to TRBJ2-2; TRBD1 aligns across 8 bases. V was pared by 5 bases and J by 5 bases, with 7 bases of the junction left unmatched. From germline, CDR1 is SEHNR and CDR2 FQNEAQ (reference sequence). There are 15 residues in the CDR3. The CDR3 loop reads CASSLKGQGTGELFF. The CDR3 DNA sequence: TGTGCCAGCAGCCTAAAAGGACAGGGAACCGGGGAGCTGTTTTTT. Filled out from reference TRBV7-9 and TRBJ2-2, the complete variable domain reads DTGVSQNPRHKITKRGQNVTFRCDPISEHNRLYWYRQTLGQGPEFLTYFQNEAQLEKSRLLSDRFSAERPKGSFSTLEIQRTEQGDSAMYLCASSLKGQGTGELFFGEGSRLTVL.

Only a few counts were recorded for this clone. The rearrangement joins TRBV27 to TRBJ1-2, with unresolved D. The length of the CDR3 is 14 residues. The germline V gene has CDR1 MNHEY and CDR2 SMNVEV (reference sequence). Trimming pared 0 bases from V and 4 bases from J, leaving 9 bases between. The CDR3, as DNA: TGTGCCAGCAGTTTATCAAGTGGCTCCTATGGCTACACCTTC. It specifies CASSLSSGSYGYTF.

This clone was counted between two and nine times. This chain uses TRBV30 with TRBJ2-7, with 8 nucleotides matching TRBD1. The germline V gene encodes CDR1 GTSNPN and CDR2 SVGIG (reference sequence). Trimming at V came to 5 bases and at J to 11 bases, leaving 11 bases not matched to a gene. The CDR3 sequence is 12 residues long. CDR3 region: CAWDPGQAKKYF. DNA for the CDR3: TGTGCCTGGGACCCGGGACAGGCCAAGAAGTACTTC.

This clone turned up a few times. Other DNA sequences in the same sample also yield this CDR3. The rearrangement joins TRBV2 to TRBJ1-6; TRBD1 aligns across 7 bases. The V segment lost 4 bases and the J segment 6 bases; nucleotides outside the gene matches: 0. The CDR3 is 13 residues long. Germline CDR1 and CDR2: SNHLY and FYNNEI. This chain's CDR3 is CASSGQGNSPLHF. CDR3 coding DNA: TGTGCCAGCAGTGGACAGGGTAATTCACCCCTCCACTTT.

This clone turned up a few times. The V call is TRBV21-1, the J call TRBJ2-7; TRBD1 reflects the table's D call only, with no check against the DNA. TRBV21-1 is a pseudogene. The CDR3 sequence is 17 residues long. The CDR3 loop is CASSNWGRWGVNYEQYF. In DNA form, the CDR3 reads TGTGCCAGCAGCAACTGGGGCCGGTGGGGCGTTAACTACGAGCAGTACTTC.

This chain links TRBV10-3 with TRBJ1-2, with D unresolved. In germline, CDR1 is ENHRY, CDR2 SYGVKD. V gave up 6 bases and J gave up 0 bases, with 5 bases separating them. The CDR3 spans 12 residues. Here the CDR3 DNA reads TGTGCCATCAGCACGGCTAACTATGGCTACACCTTC. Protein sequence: CAISTANYGYTF.

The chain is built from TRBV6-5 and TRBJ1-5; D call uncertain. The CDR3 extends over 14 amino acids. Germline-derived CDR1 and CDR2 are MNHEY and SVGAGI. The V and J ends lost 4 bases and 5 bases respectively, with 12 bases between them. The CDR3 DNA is TGTGCCAGCAGTTCCGGCGGGAGCTATCAGCCCCAGCATTTT. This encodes CASSSGGSYQPQHF.

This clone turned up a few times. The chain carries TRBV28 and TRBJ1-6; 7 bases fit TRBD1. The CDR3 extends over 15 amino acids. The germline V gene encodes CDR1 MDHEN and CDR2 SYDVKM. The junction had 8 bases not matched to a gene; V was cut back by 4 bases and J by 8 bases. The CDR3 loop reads CASSSTGQKDSPLHF. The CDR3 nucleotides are TGTGCCAGCAGTTCTACGGGACAGAAGGATTCACCCCTCCACTTT.